What follows describes a single T cell receptor beta chain. Produced via immunoSEQ multiplex PCR; TCRdb's table is partial and in-frame only. The data hold about 78,000 clones, with 80% observed a single time. This entry comes from a study of T cell clones after liver transplantation. Study summary: Immunosuppression withdrawal was tried within 2 years after liver transplantation in this trial. Samples came pre-transplant, pre-randomization before withdrawal, and post-randomization after withdrawal ended.

Deletions cut 1 base from V and 0 bases from J, with 7 bases between. CDR3 size: 15 residues. Per germline, CDR1 KGHSH and CDR2 LQKENI. The rearrangement uses TRBV18 and TRBJ1-5; D gene ambiguous. This TCR derives from a human donor who received a liver transplant. The specimen was CD4+ T cells from blood, collected before liver transplant. For the CDR3, the DNA is TGTGCCAGCTCACCACTGGGCGGTAGCAATCAGCCCCAGCATTTT. Its translation is CASSPLGGSNQPQHF.